This entry lists 2 T cell receptor beta chains sequenced from one sample in a study of technical replicates of blood from a few donors. The table came from immunoSEQ multiplex PCR; TCRdb's copy has only in-frame clones and leaves some out. The data contain 80,000 or so clones, 90% to 95% of them singletons. The sequencing input was T cells isolated from PBMCs. These receptor sequences come from a human donor in good health.

This clone was counted a single time. The junction departs from the called germline gene at one end, perhaps through a read error. The CDR3 coding sequence is TGTGCCAGCAGTGACGCAGGGGGGATCTATGACTACACCTTC. Protein product: CASSDAGGIYDYTF. This chain connects TRBV25-1 to TRBJ1-2; the match to TRBD1 covers 7 bases. There are 14 residues in the CDR3. Germline V lookup: CDR1 MGHDK, CDR2 SYGVNS.

The chain joins TRBV5-4 to TRBJ2-3; TRBD2 might be the D (7 bases). The CDR3 is 16 amino acids. Trimming cost V 0 bases and J 0 bases, with 11 bases left between them. Germline loops: CDR1 SGHNT, CDR2 YYREEE (reference sequence). CDR3 loop: CASSLEGGASTDTQYF. CDR3 DNA sequence: TGTGCCAGCAGCTTGGAGGGGGGGGCTAGCACAGATACGCAGTATTTT.